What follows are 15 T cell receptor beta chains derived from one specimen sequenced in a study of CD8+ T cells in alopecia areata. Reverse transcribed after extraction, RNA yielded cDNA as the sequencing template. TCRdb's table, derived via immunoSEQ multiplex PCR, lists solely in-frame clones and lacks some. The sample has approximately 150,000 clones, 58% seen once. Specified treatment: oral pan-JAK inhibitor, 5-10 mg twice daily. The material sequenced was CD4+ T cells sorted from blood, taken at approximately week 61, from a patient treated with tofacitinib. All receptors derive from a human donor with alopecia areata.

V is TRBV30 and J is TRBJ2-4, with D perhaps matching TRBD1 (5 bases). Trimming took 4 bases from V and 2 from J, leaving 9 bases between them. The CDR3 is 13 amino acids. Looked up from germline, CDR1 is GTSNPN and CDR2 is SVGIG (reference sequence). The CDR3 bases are TGTGCCTGGACAGGGTTGTCCAAAAACATTCAGTACTTC. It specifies CAWTGLSKNIQYF. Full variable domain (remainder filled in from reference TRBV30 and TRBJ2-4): SQTIHQWPATLVQPVGSPLSLECTVEGTSNPNLYWYRQAAGRGLQLLFYSVGIGQISSEVPQNLSASRPQDRQFILSSKKLLLSDSGFYLCAWTGLSKNIQYFGAGTRLSVL.

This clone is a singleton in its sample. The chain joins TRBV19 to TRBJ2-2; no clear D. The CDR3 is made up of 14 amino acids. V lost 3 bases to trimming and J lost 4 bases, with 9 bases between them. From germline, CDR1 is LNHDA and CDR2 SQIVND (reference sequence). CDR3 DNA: TGTGCCAGTAGTATGGAACACATCACCGGGGAGCTGTTTTTT. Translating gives CASSMEHITGELFF.

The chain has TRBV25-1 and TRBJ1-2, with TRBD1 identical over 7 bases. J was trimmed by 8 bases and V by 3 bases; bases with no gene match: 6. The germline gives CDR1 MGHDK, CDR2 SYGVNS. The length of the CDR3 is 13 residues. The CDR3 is CASSDAGQWGYTF. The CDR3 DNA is TGTGCCAGCAGTGACGCGGGACAGTGGGGCTACACCTTC.

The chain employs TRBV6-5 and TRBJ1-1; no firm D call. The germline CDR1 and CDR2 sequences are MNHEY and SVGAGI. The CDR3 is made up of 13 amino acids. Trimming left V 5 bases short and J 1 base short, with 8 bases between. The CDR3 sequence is CASSEKGNTEAFF. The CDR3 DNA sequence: TGTGCCAGCAGTGAGAAAGGGAACACTGAAGCTTTCTTT.

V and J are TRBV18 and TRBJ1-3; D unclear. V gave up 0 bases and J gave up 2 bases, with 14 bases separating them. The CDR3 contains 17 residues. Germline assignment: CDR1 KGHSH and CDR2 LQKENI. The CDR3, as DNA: TGTGCCAGCTCACCACCGGTTGGAAGTTTTGCTGGAAACACCATATATTTT. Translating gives CASSPPVGSFAGNTIYF.

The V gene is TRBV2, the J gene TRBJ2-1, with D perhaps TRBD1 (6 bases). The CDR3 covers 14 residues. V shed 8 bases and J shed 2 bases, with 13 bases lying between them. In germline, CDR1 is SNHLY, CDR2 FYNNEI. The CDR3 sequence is CASYTQGPYNEQFF. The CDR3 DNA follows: TGTGCCAGCTACACCCAGGGGCCCTACAATGAGCAGTTCTTC.

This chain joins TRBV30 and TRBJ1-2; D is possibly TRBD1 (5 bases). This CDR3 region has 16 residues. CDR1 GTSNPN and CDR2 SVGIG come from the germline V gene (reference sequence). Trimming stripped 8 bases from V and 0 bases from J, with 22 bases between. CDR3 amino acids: CASAGPSLSTNYGYTF. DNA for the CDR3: TGTGCCAGTGCGGGACCGAGTCTCTCTACTAACTATGGCTACACCTTC.

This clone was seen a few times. The CDR3 here is CASSPGTYTRHF. DNA for the CDR3: TGTGCCAGCAGTCCCGGGACATACACCAGACATTTT. The V gene is TRBV2, the J gene TRBJ1-5, with a weak D call TRBD1 (6 bases). Trimming removed 5 bases from V and 16 bases from J, with 18 bases in between. This CDR3 has 12 residues. Germline lookup yields CDR1 SNHLY and CDR2 FYNNEI.

In DNA form, the CDR3 reads TGTGCTAGTGGTCCGTTGAACACTGAAGCTTTCTTT. Its translation: CASGPLNTEAFF. The chain joins TRBV12-5 to TRBJ1-1; no definite D call. V lost 5 bases, J lost 0 bases, and 4 bases lay in between. Per the germline V gene, CDR1 is LGHNT and CDR2 is FRNRAP. There are 12 residues in the CDR3.

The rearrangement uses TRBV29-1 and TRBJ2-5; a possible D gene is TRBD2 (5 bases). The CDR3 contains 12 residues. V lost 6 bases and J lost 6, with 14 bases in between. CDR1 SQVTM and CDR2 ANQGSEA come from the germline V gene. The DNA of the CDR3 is TGCAGCGTAGGCCCCGAGGGCCAGACCCAGTACTTC. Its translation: CSVGPEGQTQYF.

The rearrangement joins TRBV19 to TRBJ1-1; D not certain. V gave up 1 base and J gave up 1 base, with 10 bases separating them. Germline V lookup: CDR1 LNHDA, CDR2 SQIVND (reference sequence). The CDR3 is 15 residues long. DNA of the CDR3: TGTGCCAGTAGTATAGGCCGACGGCGGAACACTGAAGCTTTCTTT. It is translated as CASSIGRRRNTEAFF.

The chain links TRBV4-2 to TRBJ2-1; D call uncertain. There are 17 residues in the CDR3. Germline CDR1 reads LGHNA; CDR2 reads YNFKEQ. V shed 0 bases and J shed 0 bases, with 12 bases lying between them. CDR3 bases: TGTGCCAGCAGCCAAGATCCCGCCAGGAGCTCCTACAATGAGCAGTTCTTC. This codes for CASSQDPARSSYNEQFF.

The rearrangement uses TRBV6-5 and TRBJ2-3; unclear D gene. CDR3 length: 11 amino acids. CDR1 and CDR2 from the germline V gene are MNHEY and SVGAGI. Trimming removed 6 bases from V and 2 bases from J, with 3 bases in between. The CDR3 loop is CASRNTDTQYF. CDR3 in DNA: TGTGCCAGCAGAAACACAGATACGCAGTATTTT.

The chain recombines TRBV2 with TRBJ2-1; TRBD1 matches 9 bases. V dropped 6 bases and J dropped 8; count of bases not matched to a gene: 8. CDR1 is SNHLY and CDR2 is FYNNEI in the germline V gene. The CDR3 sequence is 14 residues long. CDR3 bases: TGTGCCAGCAGGACCGGGACAGGGTCGGATGAGCAGTTCTTC. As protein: CASRTGTGSDEQFF.

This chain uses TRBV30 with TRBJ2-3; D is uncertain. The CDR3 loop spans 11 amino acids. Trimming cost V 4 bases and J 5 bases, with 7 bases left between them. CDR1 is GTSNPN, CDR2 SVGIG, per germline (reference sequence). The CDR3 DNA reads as TGTGCCTGGACTACCCTAGATACGCAGTATTTT. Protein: CAWTTLDTQYF.